This is a list of T cell receptor beta chains from one sample in a study of T cells in Graves' hyperthyroidism and ophthalmopathy. TCRdb re-analysed the multiplex PCR reads in MiXCR, keeping a single row per CDR3 protein. The sample includes about 420,000 distinct CDR3 sequences, around 15% seen only once; the top ten take about 5%. The material sequenced was blood. Receptors were obtained from a woman in her late teens or twenties with Graves' hyperthyroidism. The CDR3 runs from the conserved cysteine through the conserved F or W. The D gene is left open where the match is weak. The size field is filled for only some rows; it gives once, few, many or a size class.

NA | TRBD1 | TRBJ1-4 | TRBV9 | CASTPGGRGEKLFF | TGTGCCAGCACCCCAGGGGGCAGAGGGGAAAAACTGTTTTTT
many | NA | TRBJ1-2 | TRBV19 | CASSIDDRSNYGYTF | TGTGCCAGTAGTATCGACGACAGGAGTAACTATGGCTACACCTTC
few | NA | TRBJ2-5 | TRBV5-5 | CASSLYELRGETQYF | TGTGCCAGCAGCTTGTACGAGTTGAGGGGGGAGACCCAGTACTTC
many | TRBD1 | TRBJ1-2 | TRBV7-2 | CASSLAPGQGNGYTF | TGTGCCAGCAGCTTAGCGCCCGGACAGGGTAATGGCTACACCTTC
many | NA | TRBJ1-1 | TRBV7-3 | CASSSLSQGANDRLTVNTEAFF | TGTGCCAGCAGCTCCCTCTCGCAGGGAGCAAACGACCGTCTCACCGTGAACACTGAAGCTTTCTTT
NA | TRBD1 | TRBJ1-6 | TRBV28 | CASGGQNSPLHF | TGTGCCAGCGGGGGACAGAATTCACCCCTCCACTTT
many | TRBD2 | TRBJ2-3 | TRBV20-1 | CSAIAGGQITDTQYF | TGCAGTGCCATAGCGGGAGGCCAGATCACAGATACGCAGTATTTT
many | NA | TRBJ2-3 | TRBV29-1 | CSVALRFTDTQYF | TGCAGCGTTGCTCTCAGGTTTACAGATACGCAGTATTTT
many | NA | TRBJ2-5 | TRBV20-1 | CSARGPETPETQYF | TGCAGTGCTAGAGGGCCGGAGACTCCAGAGACCCAGTACTTC
many | NA | TRBJ1-1 | TRBV7-9 | CAPGWLQLADTEAFF | TGTGCCCCTGGGTGGTTACAATTAGCGGACACTGAAGCTTTCTTT
few | NA | TRBJ2-4 | TRBV19 | CASSLTENIQYF | TGTGCCAGTAGCCTGACAGAAAACATTCAGTACTTC
NA | TRBD1 | TRBJ2-2 | TRBV28 | CASNSGTEHTGELFF | TGTGCCAGCAACTCCGGGACAGAGCACACCGGGGAGCTGTTTTTT
many | NA | TRBJ1-2 | TRBV12-3/TRBV12-4 | CASTHGYGYTF | TGTGCCAGCACCCACGGCTATGGCTACACCTTC
few | TRBD1 | TRBJ2-1 | TRBV20-1 | CSATTGAAYNEQFF | TGCAGTGCTACCACAGGGGCGGCCTACAATGAGCAGTTCTTC
NA | TRBD2 | TRBJ2-2 | TRBV6-1 | CASRGLAGAAGELFF | TGTGCCAGCAGGGGACTAGCGGGAGCGGCCGGGGAGCTGTTTTTT
many | TRBD2 | TRBJ2-1 | TRBV4-1 | CASSHPGGNEQFF | TGCGCCAGCAGCCATCCCGGGGGGAATGAGCAGTTCTTC
many | NA | TRBJ2-7 | TRBV11-2 | CASSLERPYEQYF | TGTGCCAGCAGCTTAGAGCGACCCTACGAGCAGTACTTC
NA | TRBD2 | TRBJ2-1 | TRBV28 | CASSFRLAGVNEQFF | TGTGCCAGCAGTTTTCGACTAGCGGGAGTCAATGAGCAGTTCTTC
many | TRBD1 | TRBJ1-2 | TRBV28 | CASSLGVGGANYGYTF | TGTGCCAGCAGTTTAGGGGTAGGGGGCGCGAACTATGGCTACACCTTC
NA | NA | TRBJ1-2 | TRBV30 | CAWSKQLNYGYTF | TGTGCCTGGAGCAAACAGCTCAACTATGGCTACACCTTC
many | TRBD2 | TRBJ2-7 | TRBV6-1 | CASSERLAGGRGYEQYF | TGTGCCAGCAGTGAAAGGCTAGCGGGAGGGCGAGGCTACGAGCAGTACTTC
NA | NA | TRBJ2-1 | TRBV3-1 | CASSQEFNARYNEQFF | TGTGCCAGCAGCCAAGAATTTAATGCGAGGTACAATGAGCAGTTCTTC
few | NA | TRBJ2-5 | TRBV5-1 | CASSLGGLQFQETQYF | TGCGCCAGCAGCTTAGGGGGACTTCAATTCCAAGAGACCCAGTACTTC
NA | NA | TRBJ2-2 | TRBV29-1 | CSVDSIRGTGELFF | TGCAGCGTTGACAGCATTCGGGGAACCGGGGAGCTGTTTTTT
many | NA | TRBJ1-3 | TRBV7-2 | CASSLARGLGNTIYF | TGTGCCAGCAGCTTAGCGAGAGGGCTAGGAAACACCATATATTTT
NA | NA | TRBJ2-5 | TRBV30 | CAWSVRGDDETQYF | TGTGCCTGGAGTGTACGAGGGGACGACGAGACCCAGTACTTC
many | NA | TRBJ2-2 | TRBV20-1 | CSAREGSTGELFF | TGCAGTGCTAGAGAGGGGAGCACCGGGGAGCTGTTTTTT
many | NA | TRBJ2-1 | TRBV6-2/TRBV6-3 | CASSWIGGIGGNEQFF | TGTGCCAGCAGTTGGATCGGCGGGATAGGGGGCAATGAGCAGTTCTTC
many | NA | TRBJ2-3 | TRBV5-1 | CASSWGWRLTSTDTQYF | TGCGCCAGCAGCTGGGGATGGCGGTTAACTAGCACAGATACGCAGTATTTT
many | NA | TRBJ1-5 | TRBV28 | CASSLGRGYSNQPQHF | TGTGCCAGCAGTTTAGGAAGGGGTTATAGCAATCAGCCCCAGCATTTT
many | NA | TRBJ1-1 | TRBV5-1 | CASSSGGVNTEAFF | TGCGCCAGCAGCTCCGGAGGGGTGAACACTGAAGCTTTCTTT
few | NA | TRBJ2-7 | TRBV20-1 | CSARESNKGGSYEQYF | TGCAGTGCTAGAGAAAGTAACAAGGGGGGCTCCTACGAGCAGTACTTC